This T cell receptor (beta chain) is drawn from a study of circulating and synovial CD4+ cells in juvenile arthritis. Study-wide results and caveats: T cell genome counts differed by at least an order of magnitude between CPL and CD4 samples.

Turning to this clone: Its antigen is still unknown.

This table comes from immunoSEQ multiplex PCR, and its TCRdb copy is limited to in-frame clones, with some not included. The repertoire has about 33,000 clones, 90% to 95% of them found once; the top ten carry 0.15% to 0.2%. Patients with active juvenile idiopathic arthritis donated these samples. The sequencing sample was made of CD4+ T cells from blood. The clonotype originates from a human donor with juvenile idiopathic arthritis.

The CDR3 here is CATSRDPGETREQYF. The CDR3 DNA sequence: TGTGCCACCAGCAGAGACCCGGGGGAGACCCGGGAGCAGTACTTC. The J gene is TRBJ2-7, the V gene TRBV15; tentatively, D is TRBD2 (6 bases). The CDR3 has 15 amino acids. V gave up 0 bases and J gave up 7 bases, with 16 bases separating them. The germline gives CDR1 LNHNV, CDR2 YYDKDF (reference sequence). Variable domain in full (rest from reference TRBV15 and TRBJ2-7): DAMVIQNPRYQVTQFGKPVTLSCSQTLNHNVMYWYQQKSSQAPKLLFHYYDKDFNNEADTPDNFQSRRPNTSFCFLDIRSPGLGDTAMYLCATSRDPGETREQYFGPGTRLTVT.